This note documents a single T cell receptor beta chain sequence. Its antigen is unknown. This record comes from a study of OX40 agonist ivuxolimab in advanced cancers. Study at large: Melanoma, hepatocellular carcinoma, head and neck or renal cell cancer occurred in dose-escalation patients. Previous treatment with anti-PD-1, anti-PD-L1 or anti-CTLA-4 therapy was allowed; 35% to 50% had received some. Partial responses, seen in three patients, involved one hepatocellular carcinoma and two cutaneous melanomas.

Clones were sequenced by immunoSEQ multiplex PCR, and TCRdb holds only the in-frame ones, with some missing. Here the sample spans about 20,000 clones, over 70% being singletons. CDR1 and CDR2 (germline): MRHNA, SNTAGT. The ends lost 4 bases at V and 6 bases at J; junction bases unmatched: 2. The CDR3 is 13 amino acids. General study findings and limits: Researchers did not determine the expanded peripheral T cells' antigen specificity.

This receptor was obtained from an adult with an advanced solid tumor such as melanoma, head and neck, liver or kidney cancer. The specimen comprised CD4+ or CD8+ T cells sorted from blood, sampled in a trial of the OX40 agonist ivuxolimab. This chain joins TRBV6-4 and TRBJ2-2, with 7 bases aligning to TRBD2. CDR3 loop: CASSVGLAGELFF. DNA for the CDR3: TGTGCCAGCAGTGTCGGACTAGCCGGGGAGCTGTTTTTT.